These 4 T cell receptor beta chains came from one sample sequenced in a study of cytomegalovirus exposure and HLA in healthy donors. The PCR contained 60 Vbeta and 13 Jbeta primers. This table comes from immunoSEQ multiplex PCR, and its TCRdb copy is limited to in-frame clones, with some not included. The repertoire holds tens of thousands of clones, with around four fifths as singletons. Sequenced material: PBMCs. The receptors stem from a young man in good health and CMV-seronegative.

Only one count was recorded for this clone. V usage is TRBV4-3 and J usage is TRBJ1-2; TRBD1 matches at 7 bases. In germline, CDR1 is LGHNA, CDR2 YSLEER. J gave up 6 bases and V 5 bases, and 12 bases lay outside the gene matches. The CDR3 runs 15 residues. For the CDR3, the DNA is TGCGCCAGCAGCTCGCCAGGGCAGGGGGGTAATGGCTACACCTTC. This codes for CASSSPGQGGNGYTF.

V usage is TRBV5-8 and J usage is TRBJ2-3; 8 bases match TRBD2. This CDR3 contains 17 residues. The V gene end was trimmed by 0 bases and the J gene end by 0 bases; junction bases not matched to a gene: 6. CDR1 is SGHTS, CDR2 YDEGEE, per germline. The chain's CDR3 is CASSLAGTSFSTDTQYF. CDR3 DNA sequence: TGTGCCAGCAGCTTGGCGGGGACTAGTTTCAGCACAGATACGCAGTATTTT.

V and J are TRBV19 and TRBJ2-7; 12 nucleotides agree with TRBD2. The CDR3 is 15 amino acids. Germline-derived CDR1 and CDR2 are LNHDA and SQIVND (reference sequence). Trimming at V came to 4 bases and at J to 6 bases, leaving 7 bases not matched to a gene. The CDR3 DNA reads TGTGCCAGTAGTACGATACTAGCGGGAGGTGGCGAGCAGTACTTC. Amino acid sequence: CASSTILAGGGEQYF.

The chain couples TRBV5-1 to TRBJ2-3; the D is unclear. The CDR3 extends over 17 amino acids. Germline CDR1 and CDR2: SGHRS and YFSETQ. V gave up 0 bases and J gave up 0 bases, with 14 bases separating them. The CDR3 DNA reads TGCGCCAGCAGCTTGGCCCGGAACAGTGCAAGCACAGATACGCAGTATTTT. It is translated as CASSLARNSASTDTQYF.